These T cell receptor beta chains were read from a single sample in a study of technical replicates of blood from a handful of donors. Clones were sequenced by immunoSEQ multiplex PCR, and TCRdb holds only the in-frame ones, with some missing. The top ten clones hold under 0.3% of a sample with about 79,000 clones, 85% to 95% of them seen once. The sample comprised T cells isolated from PBMCs. The source is a human donor in good health. Each CDR3 is given without its conserved first and last residue.

TRBV11-3,11,TRBJ2-7,ASSLGLNYEQY
TRBV15,13,TRBJ2-3,ATSRGQLSTDTQY
TRBV5-4,12,TRBJ1-3,ASSGRGSGNTIY
TRBV6-5,13,TRBJ1-4,ASSRGTREIEKLF
TRBV4-1,12,TRBJ2-7,ASSQGQVDYEQY
TRBV5-1,14,TRBJ1-2,ASRDPGQGTNYGYT
TRBV6-1,12,TRBJ1-1,ASSELTVGTEAF
TRBV10-3,12,TRBJ1-2,AIKGTGDNYGYT
TRBV6-5,10,TRBJ2-7,ASSEGTYEQY
TRBV11-2,13,TRBJ2-3,ASSSSSSGRDTQY
TRBV27,13,TRBJ2-7,ASSYGVASVYEQY
TRBV25-1,10,TRBJ2-5,ASSELALAQY
TRBV6-1,12,TRBJ2-3,ASTAGASTDTQY
TRBV29-1,13,TRBJ2-3,SVADRAGITDTQY
TRBV27,12,TRBJ1-1,ASSLNSGHTEAF
TRBV2,11,TRBJ1-5,ASSGTGWQPQH
TRBV11-3,15,TRBJ2-3,ASSLEGGGGDGDTQY
TRBV5-1,13,TRBJ1-1,ASSLSGGRNTEAF
TRBV5-4,15,TRBJ1-2,ASSRGGGQGAGYGYT
TRBV6-1,14,TRBJ2-3,ASSETPGRGLDTQY
TRBV11-2,14,TRBJ2-3,ASSFNGVHSTDTQY
TRBV5-1,11,TRBJ2-7,ASRAGPTNEQY
TRBV29-1,12,TRBJ2-5,SVVFRSQPETQY
TRBV18,12,TRBJ1-3,ASSPTSSGNTIY
TRBV28,9,TRBJ2-7,ASSLPSEQY
TRBV9,14,TRBJ1-1,ASSAWDRPEFGGAF
TRBV5-6,11,TRBJ1-2,ASSLDYFGGYT
TRBV11-3,14,TRBJ1-1,ASSLDAGKGNTEAF
TRBV15,14,TRBJ2-1,ATGIRRLGLTNEQF
TRBV5-1,13,TRBJ2-7,ASSLTSGSSYEQY
TRBV7-9,9,TRBJ1-2,ASSLQGSYT
TRBV27,13,TRBJ2-7,ASTSRLAGLREQY
TRBV2,14,TRBJ1-1,ASSAEQGAGITEAF
TRBV5-1,12,TRBJ2-2,ASSLELGTGELF
TRBV28,14,TRBJ2-6,ASSSVPNSGANVLT
TRBV27,13,TRBJ2-7,ANPRGQPIRYEQY
TRBV11-3,15,TRBJ2-6,ASSLGQGRSGANVLT
TRBV6-5,12,TRBJ1-5,ASSYSIEGEPQH
TRBV2,16,TRBJ2-2,ASSEARDGLSNTGELF
TRBV29-1,12,TRBJ1-2,SVERDRDYHGYT
TRBV7-9,15,TRBJ1-1,ASSTGARGTKNTEAF
TRBV29-1,12,TRBJ1-1,SLTAGGRFTEAF
TRBV5-1,12,TRBJ2-1,ASSLGAPGGEQF
TRBV4-1,14,TRBJ2-3,ASSQAVGWGLNTQY
TRBV9,12,TRBJ2-3,ASSAGQGRDTQY
TRBV5-1,11,TRBJ2-7,ASSLTGGDEQY
TRBV18,11,TRBJ1-2,ATAPDTGYGYT
TRBV21-1,14,TRBJ1-1,ASSDRGLHANTEAF
TRBV4-1,14,TRBJ2-3,ASSPRATGGIDTQY
TRBV6-1,10,TRBJ2-7,ARRSGIYEQY
TRBV25-1,16,TRBJ1-3,ASSERGQGQYFGNTIY
TRBV5-1,12,TRBJ2-3,ASSGGWGTDTQY
TRBV30,13,TRBJ2-1,AWSGGEGTYNEQF
TRBV7-8,14,TRBJ1-2,ASSSDRIRTDYGYT
TRBV1,15,TRBJ2-7,TSSRDAEGAKPGEQY